The 7 T cell receptor beta chains in this list originate from one sample, sequenced in a study of post-analysis software for immune sequencing data. Notes on the study in general: Roughly 5 TRBV segments, TRBV5-6, TRBV5-1 and TRBV20-1 among them, were found more frequent in patients than controls.

These receptors have no known antigen. Each TCR beta cDNA library carried unique molecular identifiers. Using its own MiXCR run on the PCR reads, TCRdb lists one record per CDR3 protein. The sample has 750,000 to 900,000 distinct CDR3 sequences, under 60% seen once; the top ten hold over 4.5%. The sequenced material came from blood. These receptors were taken from a girl aged 5-17 years with multiple sclerosis.

The V gene is TRBV4-1, the J gene TRBJ2-1, with 7 bases that match TRBD1. Per germline, CDR1 MGHRA and CDR2 YSYEKL. The CDR3 runs to 16 residues. The V gene end was trimmed by 0 bases and the J gene end by 3 bases; junction bases not matched to a gene: 5. DNA of the CDR3: TGCGCCAGCAGCCAAGATTGGGACAGCAGCTACAATGAGCAGTTCTTC. This encodes CASSQDWDSSYNEQFF.

Note on this clonotype: At one of its ends the junction is not consistent with the germline gene, which may arise from a read error. This chain links TRBV5-1 with TRBJ2-3; either TRBD1 or TRBD2 may supply D (5 bases each). The CDR3 is made up of 15 amino acids. Germline assignment: CDR1 SGHRS and CDR2 YFSETQ. The CDR3 DNA sequence: TGCGCCGGCAGCTTGGGTGGACGGGGCGGAGATACGCAGTATTTT. Protein product: CAGSLGGRGGDTQYF.

The V gene is TRBV6-6, the J gene TRBJ2-5; tentative D call: TRBD1 (6 bases). Germline values: CDR1 MNHNY, CDR2 SVGAGI (reference sequence). Trimming pared 4 bases from V and 11 bases from J, leaving 17 bases between. This CDR3 contains 13 residues. The CDR3 DNA follows: TGTGCCAGCAGTTCCCCGGACAGCACCGGGCAGTACTTC. It yields the protein CASSSPDSTGQYF.

The chain links TRBV7-3 to TRBJ2-4; D is possibly TRBD1 or TRBD2 (5 bases each). Germline values: CDR1 SGHTA, CDR2 FQGTGA. V lost 2 bases, J lost 1 base, and 15 bases lay in between. There are 17 residues in the CDR3. The CDR3 coding sequence is TGTGCCAGCAGCTTAGGAACGAGGGGTTCGGCCAAAAACATTCAGTACTTC. It translates to CASSLGTRGSAKNIQYF.

Many counts were recorded for this clonotype. The rearrangement links TRBV29-1 to TRBJ2-5; D is unresolved. This CDR3 comprises 11 residues. V was clipped by 2 bases and J by 5 bases, with 6 bases between them. CDR1 is SQVTM and CDR2 is ANQGSEA in the germline V gene. The CDR3 spells CSVESGETQYF. In nucleotides, the CDR3 is TGCAGCGTTGAATCTGGGGAGACCCAGTACTTC.

This clonotype came up many times. The chain uses TRBV3-1 and TRBJ2-1, with 9 bases fitting TRBD1. This CDR3 is built from 15 residues. V was clipped by 1 base and J by 5 bases; unmatched bases: 3. Germline V CDR1 and CDR2: LGHDT, YNNKEL (reference sequence). The CDR3 sequence is CASSQAGTGHNEQFF. CDR3 in DNA: TGTGCCAGCAGCCAAGCCGGGACAGGGCACAATGAGCAGTTCTTC.

There are a few counts of this clonotype. V is TRBV6-4 and J is TRBJ2-1; 12 bases align to TRBD2. Germline V gives CDR1 MRHNA, CDR2 SNTAGT. V was clipped by 5 bases and J by 7 bases; unmatched bases: 3. This CDR3 comprises 14 residues. CDR3 region: CASSRLAGVNEQFF. For the CDR3, the DNA is TGTGCCAGCAGTCGACTAGCGGGAGTTAATGAGCAGTTCTTC.